Below are 30 T cell receptor beta chains sequenced from a single sample in a study of CXCR3-negative and CXCR3-positive naive CD8 T cells. All TRB cDNA libraries came from 5' RACE performed with UMI labels. Reprocessing the 5' RACE reads, TCRdb reports a single entry for every CDR3 protein and omits DNA. This sample's table has 20,000 to 30,000 distinct CDR3 sequences. Sequenced material: naive CXCR3- CD8+ T cells from blood. Stated subset: CD45RO-CCR7+CD27+CD95- naive CD8+ T cells lacking CXCR3 (TNR3-). The receptors come from a human donor in good health. Some clones in this sample may be carry-over from other donors' samples.

The rearrangement joins TRBV6-2 or TRBV6-3 to TRBJ1-5. The CDR3 spans 15 residues. Germline V CDR1 and CDR2: MNHEY, SVGEGT. CDR3 loop: CASSRTNSANQPQHF.

The chain combines TRBV12-3 or TRBV12-4 with TRBJ2-7; no DNA is available, so the TRBD1 call from TCRdb remains unchecked. CDR3 length equals 15 residues. The CDR3 here is CASSLIRDRVYEQYF.

In terms of frequency, this clonotype is medium-sized (0.01 to 0.1%). The chain uses TRBV7-2 and TRBJ1-6. Germline lookup yields CDR1 SGHTA and CDR2 FQGNSA. The CDR3 totals 15 residues. The CDR3: CASSRGEGSPSPLHF.

V usage is TRBV28 and J usage is TRBJ2-3; the D gene TCRdb calls, TRBD2, cannot be checked with no DNA. Germline V CDR1 and CDR2: MDHEN, SYDVKM. The CDR3 runs to 15 residues. The CDR3 loop reads CASSLGGGSTDTQYF.

The V call is TRBV7-9, the J call TRBJ2-6; TCRdb returns TRBD1, unconfirmable since there is no DNA. Germline V gene lookup returns CDR1 SEHNR and CDR2 FQNEAQ (reference sequence). There are 16 residues in the CDR3. The CDR3: CASSPDRNYGANVLTF.

The rearrangement uses TRBV7-9 and TRBJ1-4; the TCRdb D gene call, TRBD1, has no DNA to confirm it. The CDR3 has 14 amino acids. In germline, CDR1 is SEHNR, CDR2 FQNEAQ (reference sequence). The CDR3 is CASSPGDSNEKLFF.

This clonotype is labeled medium-sized (0.01 to 0.1%) based on frequency. The chain has TRBV28 and TRBJ2-1; TCRdb names TRBD1, which stays unverified in the absence of DNA. Per the germline V gene, CDR1 is MDHEN and CDR2 is SYDVKM. This CDR3 has 13 residues. The CDR3 sequence is CATQTGAYNEQFF.

The J gene is TRBJ2-2, the V gene TRBV6-5; without DNA, the TCRdb call of TRBD1 cannot be checked. Looked up from germline, CDR1 is MNHEY and CDR2 is SVGAGI. This CDR3 has 17 amino acids. CDR3 protein: CASSYSIQGAHTGELFF.

CDR3 residues: CASSYAGGETQYF. The chain links TRBV27 to TRBJ2-5. Germline V lookup: CDR1 MNHEY, CDR2 SMNVEV (reference sequence). This CDR3 is 13 amino acids long.

This chain uses TRBV5-6 with TRBJ2-7. This CDR3 contains 12 residues. The germline gives CDR1 SGHDT, CDR2 YYEEEE. The CDR3 is CASSLELSEQYF. Combining the CDR3 with reference TRBV5-6 and TRBJ2-7 gives the whole variable domain DAGVTQSPTHLIKTRGQQVTLRCSPKSGHDTVSWYQQALGQGPQFIFQYYEEEERQRGNFPDRFSGHQFPNYSSELNVNALLLGDSALYLCASSLELSEQYFGPGTRLTVT.

V is TRBV28 and J is TRBJ1-2; TCRdb picks TRBD1, but there is no DNA to check that call. CDR3 size: 15 residues. CDR1 is MDHEN, CDR2 SYDVKM, per germline. The CDR3 reads CASRPVQRPGYGYTF.

This chain uses TRBV27 with TRBJ2-1; TCRdb calls TRBD2, which cannot be checked without DNA. The V gene's germline CDR1 is MNHEY and CDR2 SMNVEV (reference sequence). The CDR3 sequence is 16 residues long. The CDR3 sequence is CASSLRTSGGLNEQFF.

This chain uses TRBV20-1 with TRBJ1-5; TCRdb's D call, TRBD1, is unchecked because there is no DNA. The CDR3 has 15 residues. Looked up from germline, CDR1 is DFQATT and CDR2 is SNEGSKA (reference sequence). CDR3 sequence: CSAGETGRDNQPQHF.

This chain joins TRBV6-4 and TRBJ2-2; TCRdb reports TRBD2, a call that lacks DNA to check it against. Germline values: CDR1 MRHNA, CDR2 SNTAGT. CDR3 length equals 16 residues. This chain's CDR3 is CASTAGTSGPTGELFF.

This chain connects TRBV7-9 to TRBJ2-1. This CDR3 region has 15 residues. In germline, CDR1 is SEHNR, CDR2 FQNEAQ (reference sequence). CDR3 in amino acids: CASSQSLSFPNEQFF.

V is TRBV28 and J is TRBJ1-3; the D call from TCRdb, TRBD1, cannot be confirmed without DNA. This CDR3 is built from 19 residues. Germline-derived CDR1 and CDR2 are MDHEN and SYDVKM. The chain's CDR3 is CASTPSSRGRSWSGNTIYF.

The rearrangement links TRBV5-5 to TRBJ1-6; TCRdb gives TRBD1 as the D gene, but with no DNA this cannot be confirmed. The CDR3 covers 15 residues. The germline V gene encodes CDR1 SGHKS and CDR2 YYEKEE (reference sequence). The CDR3 here is CASSLTGTGNSPLHF.

The V and J genes are TRBV21-1 and TRBJ1-5; TCRdb calls TRBD1, which cannot be checked without DNA. TRBV21-1 is flagged as a pseudogene. The CDR3 sequence is 14 residues long. The CDR3 sequence: CASSRGPVNQPQHF.

V gene TRBV5-1 combines with J gene TRBJ2-1; TCRdb returns TRBD2, unconfirmable since there is no DNA. Germline V gene sequence: CDR1 SGHRS, CDR2 YFSETQ. CDR3 length: 15 amino acids. The CDR3 region is CASSMRRARGNEQFF. Looking up the rest from reference TRBV5-1 and TRBJ2-1 gives the full variable domain: KAGVTQTPRYLIKTRGQQVTLSCSPISGHRSVSWYQQTPGQGLQFLFEYFSETQRNKGNFPGRFSGRQFSNSRSEMNVSTLELGDSALYLCASSMRRARGNEQFFGPGTRLTVL.

V and J are TRBV7-3 and TRBJ2-3; the TCRdb D gene call, TRBD2, has no DNA to confirm it. The CDR3 covers 15 residues. Germline assignment: CDR1 SGHTA and CDR2 FQGTGA. The CDR3 reads CASSASGGDSDTQYF. Full variable domain (rest looked up from reference TRBV7-3 and TRBJ2-3): GAGVSQTPSNKVTEKGKYVELRCDPISGHTALYWYRQSLGQGPEFLIYFQGTGAADDSGLPNDRFFAVRPEGSVSTLKIQRTERGDSAVYLCASSASGGDSDTQYFGPGTRLTVL.

This clonotype registers medium-sized (0.01 to 0.1%) by frequency. The chain carries TRBV20-1 and TRBJ2-3; lacking DNA, the TRBD1 call made by TCRdb goes unchecked. There are 14 residues in the CDR3. In germline, CDR1 is DFQATT, CDR2 SNEGSKA (reference sequence). The CDR3 region is CSAPGGTSTDTQYF.

The chain joins TRBV3-1 to TRBJ1-1. The CDR3 loop spans 15 amino acids. CDR1 and CDR2 (germline): LGHDT, YNNKEL (reference sequence). The CDR3 spells CASSQASGGRKEAFF.

The chain employs TRBV7-8 and TRBJ2-7; there is no DNA to check the TCRdb D call of TRBD1. Germline V gene lookup returns CDR1 SGHVS and CDR2 FQNEAQ. This CDR3 is built from 14 residues. The CDR3 sequence is CASSPGPNSYEQYF.

This clonotype is medium-sized by frequency. The chain employs TRBV9 and TRBJ1-2; checking the TCRdb D call of TRBD1 is not possible without DNA. This CDR3 is 13 amino acids long. Per germline, CDR1 SGDLS and CDR2 YYNGEE. CDR3 in amino acids: CASSVTGTHGYTF.

The CDR3 reads CASSTQTRMNTEAFF. The chain is built from TRBV14 and TRBJ1-1. Germline V gene data show CDR1 as SGHDN and CDR2 as FVKESK. This CDR3 contains 15 residues.

CDR3 in amino acids: CASSSPDLRGSQETQYF. V and J are TRBV18 and TRBJ2-5. CDR3 size: 17 residues. Germline V lookup: CDR1 KGHSH, CDR2 LQKENI.

CDR3 sequence: CASSLLGNSPLHF. The chain has TRBV4-1 and TRBJ1-6. Germline CDR1 MGHRA, CDR2 YSYEKL. The CDR3 is 13 residues long.

The J gene is TRBJ2-7, the V gene TRBV29-1; TCRdb gives TRBD2 as the D gene, but with no DNA this cannot be confirmed. CDR1 is SQVTM and CDR2 is ANQGSEA in the germline V gene. This CDR3 has 15 amino acids. The CDR3 loop reads CSIEDSAQSSDEQYF.

By frequency, this clonotype is medium-sized (0.01 to 0.1%). The V call is TRBV7-8, the J call TRBJ2-7. The germline CDR1 and CDR2 sequences are SGHVS and FQNEAQ. The CDR3 is made up of 15 amino acids. The CDR3 region is CASSLEELGPYEQYF.

The chain combines TRBV28 with TRBJ1-5. The CDR3 consists of 16 residues. Germline lookup yields CDR1 MDHEN and CDR2 SYDVKM. The CDR3 loop reads CASLERSYYSNQPQHF. The full variable domain, rest sourced from reference TRBV28 and TRBJ1-5, is DVKVTQSSRYLVKRTGEKVFLECVQDMDHENMFWYRQDPGLGLRLIYFSYDVKMKEKGDIPEGYSVSREKKERFSLILESASTNQTSMYLCASLERSYYSNQPQHFGDGTRLSIL.